The present TCR beta chain was sequenced within a study of tumor and adjacent non-tumor tissue in lung cancer. No cell sorting was done before RNA was extracted from the tissue. This clonotype counts as medium-sized. Trimming pared 6 bases from V and 4 bases from J, leaving 12 bases between. The CDR3 consists of 13 residues. The germline V gene encodes CDR1 MNHEY and CDR2 SVGAGI. TCRbeta libraries were built with three rounds of nested PCR, modified from ARM-PCR. TCRdb re-called the multiplex PCR reads with MiXCR, one entry per CDR3 protein. This sample has about 78,000 distinct CDR3 sequences, with 65% to 90% found just once.

Sample: lung tumor tissue. The clonotype was recovered from a woman aged 45-65 years with non-small cell lung cancer. V and J are TRBV6-5 and TRBJ2-5, with a possible D match to TRBD2 (5 bases). CDR3 bases: TGTGCCAGCAGCCCAACGGGGAGAGAGACCCAGTACTTC. Translated: CASSPTGRETQYF.